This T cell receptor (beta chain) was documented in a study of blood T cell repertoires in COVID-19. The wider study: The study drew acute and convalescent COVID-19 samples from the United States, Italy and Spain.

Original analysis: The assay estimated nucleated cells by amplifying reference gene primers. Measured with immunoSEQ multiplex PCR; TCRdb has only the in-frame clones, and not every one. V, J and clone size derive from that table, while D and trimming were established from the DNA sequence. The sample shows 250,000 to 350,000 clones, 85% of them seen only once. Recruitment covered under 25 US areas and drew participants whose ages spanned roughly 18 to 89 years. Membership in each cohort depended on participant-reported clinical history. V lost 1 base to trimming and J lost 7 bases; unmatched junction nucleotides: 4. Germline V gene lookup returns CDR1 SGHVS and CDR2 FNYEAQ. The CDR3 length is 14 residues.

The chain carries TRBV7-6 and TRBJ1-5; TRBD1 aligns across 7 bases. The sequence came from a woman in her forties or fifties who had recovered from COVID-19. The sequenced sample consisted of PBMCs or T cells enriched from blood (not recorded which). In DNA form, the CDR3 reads TGTGCCAGCAGCTTAGGACAGGGAGAACAGCCCCAGCATTTT. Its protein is CASSLGQGEQPQHF.